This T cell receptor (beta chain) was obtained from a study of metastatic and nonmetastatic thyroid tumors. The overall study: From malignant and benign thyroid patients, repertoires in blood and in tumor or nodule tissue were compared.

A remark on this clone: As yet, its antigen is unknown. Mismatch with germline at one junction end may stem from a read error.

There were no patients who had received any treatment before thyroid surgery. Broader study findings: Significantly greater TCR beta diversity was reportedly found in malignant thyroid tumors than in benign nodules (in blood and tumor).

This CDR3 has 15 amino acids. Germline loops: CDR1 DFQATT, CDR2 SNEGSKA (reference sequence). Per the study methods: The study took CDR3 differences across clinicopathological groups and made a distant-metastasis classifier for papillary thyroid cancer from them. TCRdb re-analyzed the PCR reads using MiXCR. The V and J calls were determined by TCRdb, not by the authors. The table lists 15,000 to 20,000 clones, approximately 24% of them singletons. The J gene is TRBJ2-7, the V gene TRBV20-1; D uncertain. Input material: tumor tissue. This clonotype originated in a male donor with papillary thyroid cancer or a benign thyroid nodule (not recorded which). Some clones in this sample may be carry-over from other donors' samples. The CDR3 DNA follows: TGCAGTGCTAAACAGAGCGCCCTAACGGGCTACGAGCAGTGCTTC. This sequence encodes CSAKQSALTGYEQCF.